The present entry profiles one T cell receptor (beta chain) with its context. Sequencing used immunoSEQ multiplex PCR; TCRdb keeps in-frame clones, though not all of them. The table shows some 130,000 clones, with around 90% occurring only once. This CDR3 is 15 amino acids long. These data come from a study of control samples from healthy donors and cancer patients. V gene TRBV21-1 combines with J gene TRBJ2-1; the table names TRBD2, a call not compared with the DNA. TRBV21-1 is an annotated pseudogene. This TCR came from a man between 18 and 29 years old in good health. The sample was blood. The CDR3 protein is CASSGSVPEREKQFF. CDR3 bases: TGTGCCAGCAGCGGTTCGGTACCAGAGCGAGAGAAGCAGTTCTTC.